Listed below are T cell receptor beta chains from one sample, sequenced in a study of cytomegalovirus exposure and HLA in healthy donors. TCRdb's copy holds only in-frame clones and misses some; the assay was immunoSEQ multiplex PCR. The table includes over 150,000 clones, more than 70% detected once. The sequenced sample consisted of PBMCs. These receptors came from a male donor in good health and CMV-seronegative. The CDR3 runs from the conserved cysteine through the conserved F or W.

j_call: TRBJ2-1
v_call: TRBV27
cdr3_aa: CATRLIDSSSNEQFF

j_call: TRBJ2-3
v_call: TRBV27
cdr3_aa: CASRAGAADTQYF

j_call: TRBJ1-2
v_call: TRBV5-1
cdr3_aa: CASSLTANYGYTF

j_call: TRBJ2-2
v_call: TRBV6-6
cdr3_aa: CASSWEGQGGAGELFF

j_call: TRBJ1-2
v_call: TRBV5-1
cdr3_aa: CASSLGTNYGYTF

j_call: TRBJ1-1
v_call: TRBV5-1
cdr3_aa: CASSSSPNTEAFF

j_call: TRBJ2-1
v_call: TRBV7-9
cdr3_aa: CASSLPGLMANEQFF

j_call: TRBJ1-5
v_call: TRBV6-6
cdr3_aa: CASRQTGPYQPQHF

j_call: TRBJ1-5
v_call: TRBV7-3
cdr3_aa: CASTVTGSQPQHF

j_call: TRBJ1-1
v_call: TRBV27
cdr3_aa: CASSLRLLNTEAFF

j_call: TRBJ1-5
v_call: TRBV7-9
cdr3_aa: CASSLGQGGLRGQPQHF

j_call: TRBJ1-4
v_call: TRBV6-5
cdr3_aa: CASSYYGVREKLFF

j_call: TRBJ1-1
v_call: TRBV7-2
cdr3_aa: CASSLGQLAFF

j_call: TRBJ2-7
v_call: TRBV2
cdr3_aa: CASSEAGGSYEQYF

j_call: TRBJ2-7
v_call: TRBV11-3
cdr3_aa: CASSNRDRGSEQYF

j_call: TRBJ2-7
v_call: TRBV6-1
cdr3_aa: CASSEGLAVTYEQYF